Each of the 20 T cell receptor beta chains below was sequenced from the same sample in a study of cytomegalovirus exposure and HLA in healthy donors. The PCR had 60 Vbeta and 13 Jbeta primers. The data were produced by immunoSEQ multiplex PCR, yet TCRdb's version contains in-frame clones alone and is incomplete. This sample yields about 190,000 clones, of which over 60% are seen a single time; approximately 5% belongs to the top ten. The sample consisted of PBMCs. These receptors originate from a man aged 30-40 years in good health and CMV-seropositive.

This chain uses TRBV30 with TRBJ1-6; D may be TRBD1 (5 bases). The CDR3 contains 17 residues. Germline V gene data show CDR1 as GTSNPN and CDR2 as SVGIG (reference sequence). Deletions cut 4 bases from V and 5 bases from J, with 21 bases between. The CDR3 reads CAWNRPGARRDNSPLHF. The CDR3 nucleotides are TGTGCCTGGAACCGTCCTGGGGCTCGGAGGGATAATTCACCCCTCCACTTT.

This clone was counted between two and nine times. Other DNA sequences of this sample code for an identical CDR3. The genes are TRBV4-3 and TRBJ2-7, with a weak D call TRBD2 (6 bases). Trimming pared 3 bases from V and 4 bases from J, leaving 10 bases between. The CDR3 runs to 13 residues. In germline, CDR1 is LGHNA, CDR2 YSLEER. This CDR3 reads CASSHQGGYEQYF. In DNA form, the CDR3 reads TGCGCCAGCAGCCACCAAGGAGGGTACGAGCAGTACTTC.

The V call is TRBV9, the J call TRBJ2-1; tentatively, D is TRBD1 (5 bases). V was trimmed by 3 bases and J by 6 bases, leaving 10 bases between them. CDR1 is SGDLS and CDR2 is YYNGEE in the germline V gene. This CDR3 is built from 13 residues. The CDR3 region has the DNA TGTGCCAGCAGCGGCCAGACAGTCAATGAGCAGTTCTTC. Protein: CASSGQTVNEQFF.

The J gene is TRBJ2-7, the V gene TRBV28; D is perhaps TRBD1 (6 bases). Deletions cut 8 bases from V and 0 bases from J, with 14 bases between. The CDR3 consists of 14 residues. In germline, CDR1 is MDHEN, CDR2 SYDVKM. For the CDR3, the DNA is TGTGCCAGCGTATCTTGGACAGTCTCCTACGAGCAGTACTTC. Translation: CASVSWTVSYEQYF.

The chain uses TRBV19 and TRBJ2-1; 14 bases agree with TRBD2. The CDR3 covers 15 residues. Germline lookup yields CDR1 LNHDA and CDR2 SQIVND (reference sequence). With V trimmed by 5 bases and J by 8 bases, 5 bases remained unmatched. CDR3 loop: CASSRTSGGFDEQFF. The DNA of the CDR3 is TGTGCCAGTAGTCGGACTAGCGGGGGGTTCGATGAGCAGTTCTTC.

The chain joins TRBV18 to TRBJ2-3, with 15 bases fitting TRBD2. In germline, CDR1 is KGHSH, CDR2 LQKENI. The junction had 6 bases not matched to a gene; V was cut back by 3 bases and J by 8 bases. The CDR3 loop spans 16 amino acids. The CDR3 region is CASSPGLAGGYGTQYF. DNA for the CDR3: TGTGCCAGCTCACCGGGACTAGCGGGGGGCTATGGTACGCAGTATTTT.

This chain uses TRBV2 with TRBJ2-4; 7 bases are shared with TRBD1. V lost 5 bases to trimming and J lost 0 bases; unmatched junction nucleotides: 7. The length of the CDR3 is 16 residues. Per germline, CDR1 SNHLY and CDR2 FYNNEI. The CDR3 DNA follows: TGTGCCAGCAGTCTAACCGGGACAGAAGCCAAAAACATTCAGTACTTC. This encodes CASSLTGTEAKNIQYF.

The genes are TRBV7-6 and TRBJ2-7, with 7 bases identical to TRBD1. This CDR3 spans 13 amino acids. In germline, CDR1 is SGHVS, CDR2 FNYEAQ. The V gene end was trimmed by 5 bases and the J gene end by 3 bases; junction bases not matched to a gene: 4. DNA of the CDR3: TGTGCCAGCAGCCGACAGGGAAACTACGAGCAGTACTTC. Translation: CASSRQGNYEQYF.

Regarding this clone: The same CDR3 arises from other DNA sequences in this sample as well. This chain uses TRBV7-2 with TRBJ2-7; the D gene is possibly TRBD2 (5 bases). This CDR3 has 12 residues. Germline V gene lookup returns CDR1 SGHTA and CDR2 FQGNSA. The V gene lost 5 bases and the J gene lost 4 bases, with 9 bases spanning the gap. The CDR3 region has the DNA TGTGCCAGCAGCGCAACGGGATACGAGCAGTACTTC. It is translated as CASSATGYEQYF.

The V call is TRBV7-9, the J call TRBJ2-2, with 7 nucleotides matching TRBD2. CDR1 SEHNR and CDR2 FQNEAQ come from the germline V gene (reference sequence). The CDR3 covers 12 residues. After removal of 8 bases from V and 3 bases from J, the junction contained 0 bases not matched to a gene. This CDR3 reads CASAGDTGELFF. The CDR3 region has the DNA TGTGCCAGCGCGGGGGACACCGGGGAGCTGTTTTTT. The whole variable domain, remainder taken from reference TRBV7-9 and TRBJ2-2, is DTGVSQNPRHKITKRGQNVTFRCDPISEHNRLYWYRQTLGQGPEFLTYFQNEAQLEKSRLLSDRFSAERPKGSFSTLEIQRTEQGDSAMYLCASAGDTGELFFGEGSRLTVL.

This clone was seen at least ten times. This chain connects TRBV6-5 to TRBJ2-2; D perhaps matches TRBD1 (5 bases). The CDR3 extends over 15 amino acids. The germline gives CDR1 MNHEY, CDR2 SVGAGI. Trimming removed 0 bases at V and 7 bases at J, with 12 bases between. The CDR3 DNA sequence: TGTGCCAGCAGTTACTCACCGACAGTTCTCGGGGAGCTGTTTTTT. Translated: CASSYSPTVLGELFF.

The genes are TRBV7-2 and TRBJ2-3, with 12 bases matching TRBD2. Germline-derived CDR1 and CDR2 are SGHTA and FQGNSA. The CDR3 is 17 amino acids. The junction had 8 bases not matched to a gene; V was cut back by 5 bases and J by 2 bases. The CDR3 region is CASSRTSGAISTDTQYF. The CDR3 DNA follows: TGTGCCAGCAGCCGGACTAGCGGGGCGATCTCCACAGATACGCAGTATTTT.

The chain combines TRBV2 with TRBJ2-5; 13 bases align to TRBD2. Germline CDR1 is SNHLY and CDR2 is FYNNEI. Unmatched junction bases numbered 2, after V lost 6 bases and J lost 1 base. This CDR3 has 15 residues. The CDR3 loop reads CASRRLAGGQETQYF. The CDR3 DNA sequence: TGTGCCAGCAGAAGACTAGCGGGGGGCCAAGAGACCCAGTACTTC.

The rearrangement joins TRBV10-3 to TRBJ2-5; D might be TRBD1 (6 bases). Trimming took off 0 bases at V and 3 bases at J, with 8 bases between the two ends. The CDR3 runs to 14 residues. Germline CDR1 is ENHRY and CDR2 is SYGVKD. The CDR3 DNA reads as TGTGCCATCAGTGAGTCCTCAGGGGAAGAGACCCAGTACTTC. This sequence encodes CAISESSGEETQYF.

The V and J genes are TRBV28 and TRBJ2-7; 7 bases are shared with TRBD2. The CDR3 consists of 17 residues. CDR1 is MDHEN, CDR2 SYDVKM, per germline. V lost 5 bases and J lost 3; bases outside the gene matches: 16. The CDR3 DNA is TGTGCCAGCAGTCCCGGGGGGTCGAGCGGGAATTACTACGAGCAGTACTTC. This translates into CASSPGGSSGNYYEQYF.

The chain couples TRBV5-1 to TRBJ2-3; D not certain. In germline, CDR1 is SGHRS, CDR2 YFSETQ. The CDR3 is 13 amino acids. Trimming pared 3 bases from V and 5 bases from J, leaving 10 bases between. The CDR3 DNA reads TGCGCCAGCAGCTATTCCTTAATAGATACGCAGTATTTT. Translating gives CASSYSLIDTQYF.

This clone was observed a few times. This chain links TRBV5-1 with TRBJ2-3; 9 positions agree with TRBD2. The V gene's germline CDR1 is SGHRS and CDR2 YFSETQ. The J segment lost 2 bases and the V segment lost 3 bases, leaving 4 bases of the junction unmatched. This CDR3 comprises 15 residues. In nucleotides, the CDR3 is TGCGCCAGCAGCTCCCTAGCGGGGAACACAGATACGCAGTATTTT. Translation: CASSSLAGNTDTQYF.

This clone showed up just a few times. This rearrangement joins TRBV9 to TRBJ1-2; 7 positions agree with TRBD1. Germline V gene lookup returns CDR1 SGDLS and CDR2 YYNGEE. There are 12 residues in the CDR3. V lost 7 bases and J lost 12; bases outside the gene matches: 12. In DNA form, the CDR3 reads TGTGCCAGCGGAGGGACAGTAGGGAGTAACACCTTC. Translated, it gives CASGGTVGSNTF.

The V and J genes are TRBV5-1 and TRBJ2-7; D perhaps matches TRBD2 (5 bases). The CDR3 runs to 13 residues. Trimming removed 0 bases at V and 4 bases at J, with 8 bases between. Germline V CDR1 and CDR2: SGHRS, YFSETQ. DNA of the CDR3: TGCGCCAGCAGCTTGGCCAGACTATACGAGCAGTACTTC. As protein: CASSLARLYEQYF.

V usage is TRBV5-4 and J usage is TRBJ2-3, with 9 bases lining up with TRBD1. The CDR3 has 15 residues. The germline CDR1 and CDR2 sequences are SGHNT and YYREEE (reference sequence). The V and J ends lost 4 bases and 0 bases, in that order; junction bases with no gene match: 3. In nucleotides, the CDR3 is TGTGCCAGCAGCCGGACAGGGGCTAGCACAGATACGCAGTATTTT. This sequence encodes CASSRTGASTDTQYF.